This T cell receptor (beta chain) came from a study of blood T cell repertoires in COVID-19. Overall study: COVID-19 samples from acute and convalescent phases originated in the United States, Italy and Spain. T cells, B-cell-depleted T cells, or PBMCs supplied cDNA or gDNA.

This CDR3 is 15 amino acids long. The germline CDR1 and CDR2 sequences are SGHDT and YYEEEE. Trimming pared 2 bases from V and 5 bases from J, leaving 13 bases between. Methods used by the authors: Nucleated cell counts were estimated from reference gene primer amplification. The table came from immunoSEQ multiplex PCR; TCRdb's copy has only in-frame clones and leaves some out. V and J calls and clone size come straight from that table; D and trimming were deduced from the DNA. The table has 72,000 or so clones, about 93% seen once; the top ten hold roughly 0.73%. Sequencing was performed on peripheral blood. The chain recombines TRBV5-6 with TRBJ1-4; D ambiguous. This sequence originates from a woman of 80 years or more with acute or convalescent COVID-19. For the CDR3, the DNA is TGTGCCAGCAGCTTACGGAGGCAGTCCAATGAAAAACTGTTTTTT. This gives the protein CASSLRRQSNEKLFF.